Below, 28 T cell receptor beta chains from the same sample are listed, as sequenced in a study of identical twins. A single record per CDR3 protein comes from TCRdb applying MiXCR to the 5' RACE reads. The data show some 250,000 distinct CDR3 sequences, with roughly 13% seen just once and 3.5% to 5% held by the top ten. This sample was also put to use in a study of yellow fever vaccine responses in identical twins.

Specimen: memory (CD45RO+) T cells sorted from blood. These receptors all stem from a woman under 30 in good health.

This clonotype was detected only a few times. The genes are TRBV7-2 and TRBJ2-7, with 9 bases aligning to TRBD1. The length of the CDR3 is 16 residues. Germline-derived CDR1 and CDR2 are SGHTA and FQGNSA. The junction had 13 bases not matched to a gene; V was cut back by 6 bases and J by 4 bases. In DNA, the CDR3 is TGTGCCAGCAGTTTAACGGCGAGGACAGGGGCTTACGAGCAGTACTTC. The encoded protein is CASSLTARTGAYEQYF.

The gene calls are TRBV11-1 and TRBJ2-5, with D maybe TRBD2 (5 bases). CDR3 length: 18 residues. Looked up from germline, CDR1 is SGHAT and CDR2 is FQDESV (reference sequence). Trimming removed 2 bases at V and 5 bases at J, with 24 bases between. CDR3 sequence (DNA): TGTGCCAGCAGCTTACTAGCCTTAACAACCGATCGATGGGAGACCCAGTACTTC. This gives the protein CASSLLALTTDRWETQYF.

The rearrangement joins TRBV11-2 to TRBJ2-3; the match to TRBD1 covers 9 bases. Germline V gene lookup returns CDR1 SGHAT and CDR2 FQNNGV. After removal of 4 bases from V and 0 bases from J, the junction contained 8 bases not matched to a gene. The CDR3 extends over 17 amino acids. The CDR3, as DNA: TGTGCCAGCAGCTCCGGACAGGGGATGACTAGCACAGATACGCAGTATTTT. Protein product: CASSSGQGMTSTDTQYF.

This clonotype was seen a few times. The rearrangement links TRBV6-1 to TRBJ1-6, with 9 bases aligning to TRBD1. Germline V lookup: CDR1 MNHNS, CDR2 SASEGT. Trimming took 7 bases from V and 7 from J; bases not matched to a gene: 8. The length of the CDR3 is 15 residues. For the CDR3, the DNA is TGTGCCAGCACAGAGACAGGGGGGGGAAATTCACCCCTCCACTTT. This gives the protein CASTETGGGNSPLHF.

The rearrangement uses TRBV5-5 and TRBJ1-1; unclear D gene. The V gene lost 2 bases and the J gene lost 6 bases, with 8 bases spanning the gap. CDR3 length: 12 residues. Germline CDR1 reads SGHKS; CDR2 reads YYEKEE (reference sequence). The CDR3 bases are TGTGCCAGCAGCTTTGACTATCCTGAAGCTTTCTTT. It yields the protein CASSFDYPEAFF.

This clonotype has ten or more counts. J is TRBJ2-3 and V is TRBV20-1, with TRBD1 matching over 9 bases. Trimming took 4 bases from V and 2 from J; bases not matched to a gene: 7. The CDR3 spans 15 residues. Germline assignment: CDR1 DFQATT and CDR2 SNEGSKA (reference sequence). CDR3 amino acids: CSATTGTGITDTQYF. The DNA for the CDR3 is TGCAGTGCTACCACCGGGACAGGGATCACAGATACGCAGTATTTT.

This clonotype was recorded a few times. This chain links TRBV6-1 with TRBJ2-6, with TRBD2 matching 13 bases. J gave up 1 base and V 5 bases, and 8 bases lay outside the gene matches. Germline V gene data show CDR1 as MNHNS and CDR2 as SASEGT. The CDR3 extends over 19 amino acids. The CDR3 here is CASSPRRLAGGSGANVLTF. DNA of the CDR3: TGTGCCAGCAGTCCTCGCCGACTAGCGGGAGGATCTGGGGCCAACGTCCTGACTTTC.

Notes on this clonotype: The junction and the germline gene differ at one end; a read error may be behind it. The rearrangement uses TRBV3-1 and TRBJ2-1; TRBD1 matches 10 bases. The CDR3 totals 15 residues. The germline V gene encodes CDR1 LGHDT and CDR2 YNNKEL (reference sequence). This chain's CDR3 is CATSHPDRGQNEQFF. The CDR3 DNA sequence: TGTGCCACCAGCCATCCCGACAGGGGGCAGAATGAGCAGTTCTTC.

V usage is TRBV5-1 and J usage is TRBJ2-7; tentative D call: TRBD1 (7 bases). Germline values: CDR1 SGHRS, CDR2 YFSETQ. The CDR3 contains 14 residues. Trimming removed 4 bases at V and 4 bases at J, with 15 bases between. The CDR3 sequence is CASSIAGTEYEQYF. CDR3 DNA: TGCGCCAGCAGCATCGCGGGGACAGAATACGAGCAGTACTTC.

Ten or more counts support this clonotype. The chain carries TRBV18 and TRBJ2-3; 10 bases align to TRBD2. Germline V gene lookup returns CDR1 KGHSH and CDR2 LQKENI. Unmatched junction bases numbered 10, after V lost 6 bases and J lost 4 bases. CDR3 length: 16 amino acids. CDR3 sequence (DNA): TGTGCCAGCTCGCCTTCCAGCCTAGCGGGAGCAGATACGCAGTATTTT. Protein sequence: CASSPSSLAGADTQYF.

There are many counts of this clonotype. V and J are TRBV11-2 and TRBJ2-3; 10 positions agree with TRBD1. The V gene's germline CDR1 is SGHAT and CDR2 FQNNGV. The CDR3 spans 14 residues. Germline trimming cut 5 bases from V and 7 bases from J; bases unmatched to any gene: 6. In DNA form, the CDR3 reads TGTGCCAGCAGCCGCGACAGGGGGCAAAATACGCAGTATTTT. Residues: CASSRDRGQNTQYF.

At least ten counts were recorded for this clonotype. J is TRBJ2-7 and V is TRBV4-3; the match to TRBD2 covers 9 bases. J gave up 5 bases and V 1 base, and 9 bases lay outside the gene matches. In germline, CDR1 is LGHNA, CDR2 YSLEER. The CDR3 loop spans 16 amino acids. The CDR3 region has the DNA TGCGCCAGCAGCCAAGTTTTGGCGGGAGGGCCCCACGAGCAGTACTTC. As protein: CASSQVLAGGPHEQYF.

This clonotype has more than one count but fewer than ten. The chain is built from TRBV11-1 and TRBJ2-6; D possibly uses TRBD1 or TRBD2 (5 bases each). Per the germline V gene, CDR1 is SGHAT and CDR2 is FQDESV (reference sequence). Trimming cost V 1 base and J 0 bases, with 7 bases left between them. The CDR3 covers 16 residues. CDR3: CASSLEGTSGANVLTF. DNA for the CDR3: TGTGCCAGCAGCTTAGAAGGGACCTCTGGGGCCAACGTCCTGACTTTC.

The chain carries TRBV2 and TRBJ2-5; TRBD1 matches at 8 bases. The trim removed 2 bases at V and 3 bases at J, leaving 5 bases unmatched. Germline CDR1 reads SNHLY; CDR2 reads FYNNEI. The CDR3 loop spans 15 amino acids. This chain's CDR3 is CASSESGQGEETQYF. The CDR3 DNA sequence: TGTGCCAGCAGTGAATCTGGACAGGGTGAAGAGACCCAGTACTTC.

V gene TRBV5-6 combines with J gene TRBJ1-1, with 9 bases identical to TRBD1. CDR1 is SGHDT and CDR2 is YYEEEE in the germline V gene. The CDR3 consists of 15 residues. With V trimmed by 5 bases and J by 6 bases, 11 bases remained unmatched. In nucleotides, the CDR3 is TGTGCCAGCAGGTTTGGGACAGGGAATATGGCTGAAGCTTTCTTT. Amino acid sequence: CASRFGTGNMAEAFF.

The chain carries TRBV10-1 and TRBJ2-7; D gene uncertain. The germline CDR1 and CDR2 sequences are WNHNN and SYGVQD (reference sequence). V dropped 3 bases and J dropped 0 bases, with 12 bases sitting between them. The CDR3 has 15 amino acids. DNA of the CDR3: TGCGCCAGCAGTGAAGTCTCCTCGCTCTCCTACGAGCAGTACTTC. It specifies CASSEVSSLSYEQYF.

This chain connects TRBV7-9 to TRBJ2-7, with a weak D call TRBD1 (6 bases). With 8 bases removed from V and 5 bases from J, the gap between germline ends came to 13 bases. The V gene's germline CDR1 is SEHNR and CDR2 FQNEAQ (reference sequence). The CDR3 length is 12 residues. CDR3 nucleotides: TGTGCCAGCGGGATAACAGGGAACGAGCAGTACTTC. Translating gives CASGITGNEQYF. The complete variable domain, with remaining parts taken from reference TRBV7-9 and TRBJ2-7, reads DTGVSQNPRHKITKRGQNVTFRCDPISEHNRLYWYRQTLGQGPEFLTYFQNEAQLEKSRLLSDRFSAERPKGSFSTLEIQRTEQGDSAMYLCASGITGNEQYFGPGTRLTVT.

At least ten counts were recorded for this clonotype. This rearrangement joins TRBV28 to TRBJ1-5, with 8 bases that match TRBD1. This CDR3 is 14 amino acids long. Trimming removed 6 bases from V and 3 bases from J; junction bases left unmatched: 4. CDR1 is MDHEN and CDR2 is SYDVKM in the germline V gene. CDR3 region: CASRPGGFNQPQHF. CDR3 in DNA: TGTGCCAGCAGACCAGGGGGCTTCAATCAGCCCCAGCATTTT.

This clonotype appeared a few times. The rearrangement uses TRBV7-8 and TRBJ2-2, with 11 bases identical to TRBD2. Trimming took 4 bases from V and 4 from J; bases not matched to a gene: 5. This CDR3 has 16 amino acids. CDR1 and CDR2 (germline): SGHVS, FQNEAQ. CDR3 DNA sequence: TGTGCCAGCAGCTCGACTAGCGGGGCTGTCACCGGGGAGCTGTTTTTT. Translated, it gives CASSSTSGAVTGELFF.

V gene TRBV5-6 combines with J gene TRBJ2-7, with TRBD1 matching over 9 bases. The CDR3 runs to 13 residues. CDR1 SGHDT and CDR2 YYEEEE come from the germline V gene. The V gene end was trimmed by 4 bases and the J gene end by 5 bases; junction bases not matched to a gene: 4. CDR3 in amino acids: CASSPGTGHEQYF. DNA for the CDR3: TGTGCCAGCAGCCCAGGGACAGGGCACGAGCAGTACTTC.

The chain couples TRBV27 to TRBJ1-1; D possibly corresponds to TRBD1 (6 bases). CDR1 and CDR2 (germline): MNHEY, SMNVEV (reference sequence). The CDR3 length is 12 residues. V was clipped by 6 bases and J by 10 bases, with 15 bases between them. The DNA of the CDR3 is TGTGCCAGCAGCCTTATACAGGGCACAGCTTTCTTT. Translation: CASSLIQGTAFF.

The chain combines TRBV20-1 with TRBJ2-1; D ambiguous. Trimming took 0 bases from V and 15 from J, leaving 9 bases between them. Germline CDR1 reads DFQATT; CDR2 reads SNEGSKA (reference sequence). The CDR3 has 10 residues. Written as DNA, the CDR3 is TGCAGTGCTAGAGAGACGGTTCCGTTCTTC. Translated, it gives CSARETVPFF.

The rearrangement uses TRBV4-1 and TRBJ1-6; no clear D. Trimming removed 3 bases at V and 8 bases at J, with 11 bases between. Per the germline V gene, CDR1 is MGHRA and CDR2 is YSYEKL. The CDR3 contains 14 residues. CDR3 DNA sequence: TGCGCCAGCAGCCAGGGAATTGGGGATTCACCCCTCCACTTT. Its translation is CASSQGIGDSPLHF.

This chain joins TRBV11-2 and TRBJ2-2; 10 bases agree with TRBD2. With V trimmed by 3 bases and J by 7 bases, 14 bases remained unmatched. Germline CDR1 and CDR2: SGHAT and FQNNGV. The CDR3 totals 18 residues. The CDR3 DNA reads TGTGCCAGCAGCTTCAAGCCCCTAGCGGGAGTAGGAAGCGGGGAGCTGTTTTTT. Its protein is CASSFKPLAGVGSGELFF.

V and J are TRBV25-1 and TRBJ2-7; no definite D call. Trimming left V 3 bases short and J 7 bases short, with 7 bases between. CDR3 size: 11 residues. In germline, CDR1 is MGHDK, CDR2 SYGVNS. The CDR3 is CASSEAREQYF. The CDR3, as DNA: TGTGCCAGCAGTGAGGCCAGGGAGCAGTACTTC.

This clonotype has just a few counts. This chain joins TRBV5-1 and TRBJ2-7; tentative D call: TRBD1 (6 bases). Germline loops: CDR1 SGHRS, CDR2 YFSETQ. The germline V and J ends were trimmed by 0 bases and 5 bases, with 12 bases remaining between them. The CDR3 sequence is 14 residues long. The CDR3 DNA follows: TGCGCCAGCAGCTTGGAGTACAGGGACCACGAGCAGTACTTC. Protein sequence: CASSLEYRDHEQYF. The entire variable domain, with the rest obtained from reference TRBV5-1 and TRBJ2-7, is as follows: KAGVTQTPRYLIKTRGQQVTLSCSPISGHRSVSWYQQTPGQGLQFLFEYFSETQRNKGNFPGRFSGRQFSNSRSEMNVSTLELGDSALYLCASSLEYRDHEQYFGPGTRLTVT.

The V gene is TRBV7-8, the J gene TRBJ2-6, with D hard to call. V lost 2 bases to trimming and J lost 0 bases, with 5 bases between them. Germline V gene sequence: CDR1 SGHVS, CDR2 FQNEAQ. There are 15 residues in the CDR3. CDR3 bases: TGTGCCAGCAGCTTACAGGACTCTGGGGCCAACGTCCTGACTTTC. It translates to CASSLQDSGANVLTF.

This clonotype was detected ten times or more. The chain uses TRBV12-3 or TRBV12-4 and TRBJ1-2; 9 nucleotides line up with TRBD1. V was clipped by 6 bases and J by 4 bases; unmatched bases: 9. The CDR3 is 15 amino acids. The CDR3: CASSRDRESVYGYTF. CDR3 in DNA: TGTGCCAGCAGCCGGGACAGGGAGAGCGTCTATGGCTACACCTTC.